The 29 T cell receptor beta chains below come from one sample, sequenced in a study of T cells expressing NK-cell markers. TCRdb reprocessed the 5' RACE reads and stores each CDR3 protein as one record, lacking DNA. Its table records roughly 430,000 distinct CDR3 sequences. Sequencing was performed on blood T cells: a sorted CD56 or NKG2C T cell subset, CD4+ or CD8+ T cells, or bulk PBMC T cells (not recorded which). The origin of the receptors is a woman between 18 and 70 years old in good health.

This sequence joins TRBV12-3 or TRBV12-4 and TRBJ1-1; TCRdb designates TRBD1, a call that cannot be tested without DNA. The CDR3 sequence is 13 residues long. CDR3 protein: CASSRGLNTEAFF.

The rearrangement joins TRBV6-2 or TRBV6-3 to TRBJ2-2; no DNA is available, so the TRBD1 call from TCRdb remains unchecked. CDR3 length equals 16 residues. The germline V gene has CDR1 MNHEY and CDR2 SVGEGT. The chain's CDR3 is CASSLTRDRKTGELFF.

This chain connects TRBV4-3 to TRBJ2-1; absent DNA, TCRdb's TRBD1 call cannot be checked. Looked up from germline, CDR1 is LGHNA and CDR2 is YSLEER. CDR3 length: 20 amino acids. CDR3 region: CASSQDLSRGRLASYNEQFF.

The CDR3 protein is CASSLVGVHTQYF. The V call is TRBV11-2, the J call TRBJ2-3. Germline V gives CDR1 SGHAT, CDR2 FQNNGV. The CDR3 spans 13 residues.

The chain links TRBV15 to TRBJ2-2; TCRdb reports TRBD1, a call that lacks DNA to check it against. CDR3 length: 15 residues. Germline-derived CDR1 and CDR2 are LNHNV and YYDKDF (reference sequence). CDR3 sequence: CATSRGAINTGELFF.

CDR3 sequence reads: CASSNQGRLSYNEQFF. V gene TRBV6-5 combines with J gene TRBJ2-1; TCRdb lists TRBD1, though no DNA is available to test this call. Germline V gene sequence: CDR1 MNHEY, CDR2 SVGAGI. This CDR3 region has 16 residues.

The chain uses TRBV12-3 or TRBV12-4 and TRBJ2-2; the TCRdb call, TRBD1, lacks DNA for checking. The CDR3 extends over 15 amino acids. CDR3 in amino acids: CASSFPTGATGELFF.

The CDR3 reads CSASSYLMNTEAFF. This sequence joins TRBV20-1 and TRBJ1-1. Germline CDR1 reads DFQATT; CDR2 reads SNEGSKA (reference sequence). The CDR3 has 14 residues.

The V call is TRBV9, the J call TRBJ2-1; absent DNA, TCRdb's TRBD1 call cannot be checked. Per germline, CDR1 SGDLS and CDR2 YYNGEE. CDR3 length: 15 amino acids. The CDR3 region is CASSVDRASYNEQFF.

The chain is built from TRBV24-1 and TRBJ2-2; TCRdb proposes TRBD1, but this gene call is untestable without DNA. The CDR3 sequence is 14 residues long. Per germline, CDR1 KGHDR and CDR2 SFDVKD. The CDR3 spells CATSADKNTGELFF.

V gene TRBV4-2 combines with J gene TRBJ2-2; TCRdb selects TRBD1, and the lack of DNA leaves this call unchecked. The CDR3 has 15 amino acids. From germline, CDR1 is LGHNA and CDR2 YNFKEQ. The CDR3 loop reads CASSQAPYNTGELFF.

The chain is built from TRBV19 and TRBJ1-2. In germline, CDR1 is LNHDA, CDR2 SQIVND (reference sequence). CDR3 length equals 14 residues. CDR3 sequence reads: CASSIPGLDYGYTF.

The rearrangement joins TRBV7-2 to TRBJ2-2; TCRdb lists TRBD1, though no DNA is available to test this call. The CDR3 is 16 amino acids. CDR1 is SGHTA and CDR2 is FQGNSA in the germline V gene. Here the CDR3 reads CASSLARGEFTGELFF. Together with reference TRBV7-2 and TRBJ2-2, the CDR3 gives the full variable domain: GAGVSQSPSNKVTEKGKDVELRCDPISGHTALYWYRQSLGQGLEFLIYFQGNSAPDKSGLPSDRFSAERTGGSVSTLTIQRTQQEDSAVYLCASSLARGEFTGELFFGEGSRLTVL.

This CDR3 is CASSIASQTYNEQFF. This rearrangement joins TRBV19 to TRBJ2-1. The germline gives CDR1 LNHDA, CDR2 SQIVND (reference sequence). The CDR3 length is 15 residues.

This chain links TRBV19 with TRBJ1-1; TCRdb indicates TRBD1, and absent DNA this call remains unverified. CDR1 and CDR2 from the germline V gene are LNHDA and SQIVND (reference sequence). The CDR3 contains 15 residues. The CDR3 protein is CASIPGGPMNTEAFF.

The rearrangement joins TRBV28 to TRBJ1-5; the D call of TRBD1 rests on TCRdb alone, since no DNA is present to check it. This CDR3 region has 15 residues. The germline CDR1 and CDR2 sequences are MDHEN and SYDVKM. CDR3 region: CASSLNPGGNQPQHF.

V is TRBV20-1 and J is TRBJ1-5. The CDR3 sequence is 15 residues long. CDR1 is DFQATT and CDR2 is SNEGSKA in the germline V gene (reference sequence). The CDR3 is CSARRPPDSNQPQHF.

The V call is TRBV20-1, the J call TRBJ2-1; there is no DNA to check the TCRdb D call of TRBD2. The CDR3 sequence is 14 residues long. CDR1 DFQATT and CDR2 SNEGSKA come from the germline V gene (reference sequence). The CDR3 sequence: CSARRQGGYNEQFF.

This chain links TRBV28 with TRBJ2-2; absent DNA, TCRdb's TRBD2 call cannot be checked. This CDR3 spans 16 amino acids. CDR1 and CDR2 (germline): MDHEN, SYDVKM. The CDR3 sequence is CASSTSGRGDTGELFF.

This chain links TRBV5-1 with TRBJ2-5; TCRdb picks TRBD1, but there is no DNA to check that call. CDR3 length: 14 residues. The germline V gene has CDR1 SGHRS and CDR2 YFSETQ. CDR3 region: CASSSDRVDGTQYF. Variable domain in full (rest from reference TRBV5-1 and TRBJ2-5): KAGVTQTPRYLIKTRGQQVTLSCSPISGHRSVSWYQQTPGQGLQFLFEYFSETQRNKGNFPGRFSGRQFSNSRSEMNVSTLELGDSALYLCASSSDRVDGTQYFGPGTRLLVL.

The chain joins TRBV20-1 to TRBJ2-3; TCRdb picks TRBD1, but there is no DNA to check that call. Germline loops: CDR1 DFQATT, CDR2 SNEGSKA (reference sequence). The CDR3 contains 16 residues. The CDR3 sequence: CSARALLAGGTDTQYF.

The chain joins TRBV20-1 to TRBJ2-1; TCRdb's D call, TRBD1, is unchecked because there is no DNA. Per germline, CDR1 DFQATT and CDR2 SNEGSKA (reference sequence). The CDR3 extends over 17 amino acids. CDR3 in amino acids: CSARGPRERGVLNEQFF.

The chain links TRBV5-1 to TRBJ1-1; the TRBD1 assignment by TCRdb is unverifiable without DNA. The CDR3 contains 16 residues. The V gene's germline CDR1 is SGHRS and CDR2 YFSETQ. The CDR3 is CASSPLQGAKATEAFF.

This rearrangement joins TRBV7-8 to TRBJ2-2; checking the TCRdb D call of TRBD2 is not possible without DNA. Per the germline V gene, CDR1 is SGHVS and CDR2 is FQNEAQ. The CDR3 is 15 amino acids. CDR3 amino acids: CASRLAGVGTGELFF.

This chain links TRBV11-3 with TRBJ2-7; the TCRdb call, TRBD1, lacks DNA for checking. CDR1 SGHNT and CDR2 YENEEA come from the germline V gene. This CDR3 has 14 residues. CDR3 region: CASGPPGQSYEQYF.

The rearrangement joins TRBV20-1 to TRBJ2-3; the TCRdb call, TRBD2, lacks DNA for checking. This CDR3 has 17 residues. The V gene's germline CDR1 is DFQATT and CDR2 SNEGSKA (reference sequence). The CDR3 is CSARSREEALSTDTQYF.

Judged by frequency, this clonotype is medium-sized. The CDR3 region is CSRPRVGGCNQPQHF. The chain is built from TRBV29-1 and TRBJ1-5. The CDR3 has 15 residues. CDR1 SQVTM and CDR2 ANQGSEA come from the germline V gene.

V usage is TRBV5-4 and J usage is TRBJ2-1; TCRdb picks TRBD1, but there is no DNA to check that call. CDR1 SGHNT and CDR2 YYREEE come from the germline V gene (reference sequence). This CDR3 spans 14 amino acids. CDR3 in amino acids: CASSLNLGVGEQFF.

The rearrangement joins TRBV5-1 to TRBJ2-7. The CDR3 has 13 amino acids. Germline values: CDR1 SGHRS, CDR2 YFSETQ. The CDR3: CASSLTNAYEQYF.